This section outlines one T cell receptor (beta chain) sequence together with its context. Its antigen remains unidentified. The authors ran a second PCR of roughly 6 to 12 cycles using a sample-barcoded 5' primer and a J-beta primer mix. Each of the samples gave a minimum of 2.5 million paired-end reads that contained CDR3. TCRdb itself ran the 5' RACE reads through MiXCR, one entry per CDR3 protein. Of just over 800,000 distinct CDR3 sequences in the sample, around 68% were seen once. CDR3 size: 15 residues. Unmatched junction bases numbered 8, after V lost 5 bases and J lost 9 bases. CDR1 is SEHNR, CDR2 FQNEAQ, per germline (reference sequence). The sample comes from a study of blood T cells in healthy people across ages. Looking at the study overall: Template switching recovered approximately one barcoded beta molecule for every two T cells. Study outcomes and limitations: The lack of PBMC sorting stopped any conclusive naive versus antigen-experienced comparison.

Sequencing was done on a sample of blood. The chain employs TRBV7-9 and TRBJ1-6, with TRBD1 matching over 9 bases. This sequence originates from a man aged 25-45 years in good health. The CDR3 DNA follows: TGTGCCAGCAGCCCACAGACAGGGGGTGCTTCACCCCTCCACTTT. Translating it yields CASSPQTGGASPLHF.